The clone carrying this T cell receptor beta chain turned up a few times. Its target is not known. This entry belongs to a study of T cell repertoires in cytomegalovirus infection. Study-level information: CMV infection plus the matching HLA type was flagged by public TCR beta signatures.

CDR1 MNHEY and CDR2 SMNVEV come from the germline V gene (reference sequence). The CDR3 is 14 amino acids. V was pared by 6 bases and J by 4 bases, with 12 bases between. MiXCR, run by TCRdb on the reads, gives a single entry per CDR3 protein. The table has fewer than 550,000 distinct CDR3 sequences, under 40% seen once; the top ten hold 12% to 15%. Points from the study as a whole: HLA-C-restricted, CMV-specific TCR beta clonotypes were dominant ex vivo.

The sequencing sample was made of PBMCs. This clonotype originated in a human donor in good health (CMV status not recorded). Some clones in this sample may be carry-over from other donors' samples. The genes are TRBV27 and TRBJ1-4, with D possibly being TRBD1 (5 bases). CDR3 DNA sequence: TGTGCCAGCAGAGCCGGGACTCTTAATGAAAAACTGTTTTTT. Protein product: CASRAGTLNEKLFF. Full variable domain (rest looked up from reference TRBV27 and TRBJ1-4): EAQVTQNPRYLITVTGKKLTVTCSQNMNHEYMSWYRQDPGLGLRQIYYSMNVEVTDKGDVPEGYKVSRKEKRNFPLILESPSPNQTSLYFCASRAGTLNEKLFFGSGTQLSVL.